This passage covers 5 T cell receptor beta chains from one sample sequenced in a study of blood T cell repertoires in COVID-19. Measured with immunoSEQ multiplex PCR; TCRdb has only the in-frame clones, and not every one. The repertoire consists of about 300,000 clones, with around 90% occurring once and the leading ten covering 6.5% to 8%. Sequencing used peripheral blood. These receptors were obtained from a woman aged 25 to 39 with COVID-19, enrolled during active disease.

The chain carries TRBV5-6 and TRBJ2-5; D gene ambiguous. Germline V CDR1 and CDR2: SGHDT, YYEEEE. Trimming stripped 4 bases from V and 2 bases from J, with 12 bases between. The CDR3 spans 14 residues. The DNA of the CDR3 is TGTGCCAGCAGCCTGGTATTGCGGCAAGAGACCCAGTACTTC. Translated, it gives CASSLVLRQETQYF. The variable domain in full, with the rest retrieved from reference TRBV5-6 and TRBJ2-5, is DAGVTQSPTHLIKTRGQQVTLRCSPKSGHDTVSWYQQALGQGPQFIFQYYEEEERQRGNFPDRFSGHQFPNYSSELNVNALLLGDSALYLCASSLVLRQETQYFGPGTRLLVL.

The chain has TRBV7-9 and TRBJ2-2; 10 bases are shared with TRBD2. Germline V gives CDR1 SEHNR, CDR2 FQNEAQ (reference sequence). The V gene end was trimmed by 5 bases and the J gene end by 1 base; junction bases not matched to a gene: 4. The CDR3 has 16 amino acids. The CDR3, as DNA: TGTGCCAGCAGCCTGACTAGCGGGCTGAACACCGGGGAGCTGTTTTTT. This gives the protein CASSLTSGLNTGELFF.

This chain connects TRBV23-1 to TRBJ2-1; 7 bases align to TRBD1. TRBV23-1 belongs to the ORF category, with a function that is uncertain. With 3 bases clipped from V and 6 bases from J, the junction kept 5 bases outside the gene matches. The CDR3 is 14 residues long. The DNA of the CDR3 is TGCGCCAGCAGTCAGCCGGGACAGCTCAATGAGCAGTTCTTC. Translating it yields CASSQPGQLNEQFF.

The chain uses TRBV7-2 and TRBJ1-5; D might be TRBD1 (6 bases). From germline, CDR1 is SGHTA and CDR2 FQGNSA. Trimming took off 8 bases at V and 7 bases at J, with 27 bases between the two ends. This CDR3 is built from 17 residues. CDR3: CASSLKLGTPGRQPQHF. The CDR3 DNA follows: TGTGCCAGCTCGCTTAAACTCGGGACACCAGGCCGGCAGCCCCAGCATTTT.

The V call is TRBV6-2 or TRBV6-3, the J call TRBJ1-2; D is undetermined. This CDR3 contains 11 residues. The germline gives CDR1 MNHEY, CDR2 SVGEGT. The ends were cut back, 6 bases at V and 8 bases at J, with 10 bases in the middle. The CDR3 region has the DNA TGTGCCAGCAGCAGAGGTGGCGGCTACACCTTC. This codes for CASSRGGGYTF.